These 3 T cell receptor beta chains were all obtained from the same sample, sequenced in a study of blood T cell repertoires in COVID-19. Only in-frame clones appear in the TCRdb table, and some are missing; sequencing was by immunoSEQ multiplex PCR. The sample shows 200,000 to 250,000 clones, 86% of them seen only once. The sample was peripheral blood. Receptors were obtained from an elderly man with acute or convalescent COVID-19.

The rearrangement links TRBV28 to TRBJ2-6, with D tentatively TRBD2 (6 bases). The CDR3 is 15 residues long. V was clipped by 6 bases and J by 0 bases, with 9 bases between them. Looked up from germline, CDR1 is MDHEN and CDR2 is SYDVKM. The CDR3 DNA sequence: TGTGCCAGCAGCTTAGCGGTCTCTGGGGCCAACGTCCTGACTTTC. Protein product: CASSLAVSGANVLTF.

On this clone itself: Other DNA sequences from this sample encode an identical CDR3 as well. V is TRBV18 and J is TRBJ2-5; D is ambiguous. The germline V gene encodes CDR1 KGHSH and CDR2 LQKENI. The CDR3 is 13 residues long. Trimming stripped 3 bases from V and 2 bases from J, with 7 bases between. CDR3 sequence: CASSPSVQETQYF. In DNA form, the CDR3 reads TGTGCCAGCTCACCGTCAGTGCAAGAGACCCAGTACTTC.

CDR3 protein: CASSLAGRGFGYEQYF. For the CDR3, the DNA is TGTGCCAGCAGCTTAGCGGGCAGGGGGTTCGGCTACGAGCAGTACTTC. This sequence joins TRBV13 and TRBJ2-7; 7 bases line up with TRBD1. CDR1 PRHDT and CDR2 FYEKMQ come from the germline V gene (reference sequence). Losses at the gene ends were 1 base for V and 3 bases for J; bases not matched to a gene: 9. This CDR3 contains 16 residues.